The rows below give T cell receptor beta chains drawn from one sample of a study of blood T cell repertoires in COVID-19. Some clones are missing from TCRdb's copy, which holds only in-frame ones; the method was immunoSEQ multiplex PCR. The table records about 40,000 clones, approximately 90% of them present only once. The sequencing sample was made of peripheral blood. These receptors all come from a man aged 50 to 60 in a cohort sampled during active COVID-19. The CDR3 runs from the conserved cysteine through the conserved F or W. Clone sizes are given selectively: once, few, many, or a class where the clone is expanded.

CATRVSGGSTDTQYF,15,TRBJ2-3,once,TRBV15
CASSPDSSYNEQFF,14,TRBJ2-1,.,TRBV7-9
CASSLYSGGPGETQYF,16,TRBJ2-5,.,TRBV27
CASSLALAGVGDTQYF,16,TRBJ2-3,.,TRBV7-8
CASSSTGQGALNTEAFF,17,TRBJ1-1,.,TRBV6-2/TRBV6-3
CASSSGTSGGFGTDTQYF,18,TRBJ2-3,.,TRBV5-4
CASSSGGQPQHF,12,TRBJ1-5,.,TRBV11-2
CASTTTGVARETQYF,15,TRBJ2-5,.,TRBV9
CASSYSRVEQYF,12,TRBJ2-7,few,TRBV6-2/TRBV6-3
CASRFTGGAGYSGANVLTF,19,TRBJ2-6,.,TRBV7-2
CASSAGQGYTDTQYF,15,TRBJ2-3,.,TRBV9
CASRSTGLPTDTQYF,15,TRBJ2-3,.,TRBV11-3
CASSLGQGLYYGYTF,15,TRBJ1-2,.,TRBV5-6
CASSYSAGTDTQYF,14,TRBJ2-3,.,TRBV6-5
CASSRRAGGLSDTQYF,16,TRBJ2-3,.,TRBV11-3
CASSSGRTPFEQYF,14,TRBJ2-7,.,TRBV11-3
CASSSSGLAGGWTNTGELFF,20,TRBJ2-2,.,TRBV7-7
CATTNRVNLNNYGYTF,16,TRBJ1-2,.,TRBV15
CASIWGLNQPQHF,13,TRBJ1-5,.,TRBV6-5
CASSIGGSNTEAFF,14,TRBJ1-1,few,TRBV19
CASSQEFSGGRTEKLFF,17,TRBJ1-4,few,TRBV4-3
CASSQEGLADYNEQFF,16,TRBJ2-1,.,TRBV4-1
CSVEGTGADGYTF,13,TRBJ1-2,few,TRBV29-1
CATSIDRGRSPLHF,14,TRBJ1-6,.,TRBV15
CASSGTAKEKLFF,13,TRBJ1-4,.,TRBV5-8
CASSYETGGFSNEQFF,16,TRBJ2-1,once,TRBV6-5
CASSESMGQGAEKLFF,16,TRBJ1-4,.,TRBV25-1
CASSPDRGNTGELFF,15,TRBJ2-2,.,TRBV2
CACRTGFDTGELFF,14,TRBJ2-2,once,TRBV19
CASSKVGGRSSSPLHF,16,TRBJ1-6,few,TRBV21-1
CASSNRGTGSWGYNEQFF,18,TRBJ2-1,.,TRBV7-9
CASSLLAGGTGELFF,15,TRBJ2-2,.,TRBV7-8
CASSFGQGAFTSGANVLTF,19,TRBJ2-6,.,TRBV5-6
CASSPSLATGIRNTIYF,17,TRBJ1-3,.,TRBV7-9
CASSGGQGAGPNSPLHF,17,TRBJ1-6,.,TRBV5-6
CASSEGQGGNQPQHF,15,TRBJ1-5,.,TRBV2
CASSSLPGLTQETQYF,16,TRBJ2-5,.,TRBV18
CAWYGGLANYNEQFF,15,TRBJ2-1,.,TRBV30
CASSPSGLASYNEQFF,16,TRBJ2-1,once,TRBV18
CASSRSGGEQYF,12,TRBJ2-7,.,TRBV6-5
CAISEDFNEKLFF,13,TRBJ1-4,.,TRBV10-3
CASSQVLQTDGYTF,14,TRBJ1-2,.,TRBV3-1/TRBV3-2